The clone carrying this T cell receptor beta chain turned up a few times. The antigen remains undetermined. The record originates from a study of CD8+ T cells in alopecia areata. At the level of the study: It was oral tofacitinib, at 5 to 10 mg twice daily, that treated patients received. Severity scoring for treated patients was based on the percentage of affected scalp area. Study-wide findings and caveats: Scalp clonality, along with expanded CD8+ clones among the top 100, was significantly decreased by tofacitinib.

The authors extracted RNA and reverse transcribed it into cDNA as the sequencing template. Clones were read by immunoSEQ multiplex PCR, and TCRdb kept only the in-frame ones, dropping some. The sample shows hundreds of thousands of clones, approximately 60% of them seen only once. Treatment here: oral pan-JAK inhibitor, 5-10 mg twice daily. Cell sorting on a FACSAria was used to separate CD4+ and CD8+ T cells from the PBMCs. The receptor was isolated from a human donor with alopecia areata. Sequenced here: CD4+ T cells sorted from blood, sampled at roughly week 53, from a patient treated with tofacitinib.

The CDR3 coding sequence is TGTGCCAGCAGCGTTTACGACGGGCCACATCAGCCCCAGCATTTT. This codes for CASSVYDGPHQPQHF. The chain carries TRBV9 and TRBJ1-5; D is undetermined. V was clipped by 2 bases and J by 5 bases, with 14 bases between them. Germline-derived CDR1 and CDR2 are SGDLS and YYNGEE. The CDR3 sequence is 15 residues long.